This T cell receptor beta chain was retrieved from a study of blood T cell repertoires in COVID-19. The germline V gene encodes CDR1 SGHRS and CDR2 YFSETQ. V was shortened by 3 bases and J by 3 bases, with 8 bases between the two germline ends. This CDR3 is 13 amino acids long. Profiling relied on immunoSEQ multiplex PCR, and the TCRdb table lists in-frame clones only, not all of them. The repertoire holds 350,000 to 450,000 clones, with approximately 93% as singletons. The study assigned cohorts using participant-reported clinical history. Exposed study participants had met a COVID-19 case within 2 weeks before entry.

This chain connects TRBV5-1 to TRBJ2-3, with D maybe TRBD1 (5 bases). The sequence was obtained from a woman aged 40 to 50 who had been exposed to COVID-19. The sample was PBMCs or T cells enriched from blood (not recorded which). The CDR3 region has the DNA TGCGCCAGCAGCTCGACAGTGACAGATACGCAGTATTTT. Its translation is CASSSTVTDTQYF.